The present entry profiles one TCR beta chain with its context. Using immunoSEQ multiplex PCR, the repertoire was profiled, and TCRdb retains in-frame clones only, with some absent. The repertoire holds approximately 300,000 clones, with nearly 90% as singletons. The data belong to a study of blood T cell repertoires in COVID-19. Study context: In each case, the material was cDNA or gDNA derived from T cells, B-cell-depleted T cells, or PBMCs.

CDR3 length equals 15 residues. The V gene lost 0 bases and the J gene lost 3 bases, with 10 bases spanning the gap. Germline V lookup: CDR1 LNHDA, CDR2 SQIVND (reference sequence). This sequence was found in a woman aged 18-30 years with acute COVID-19. Sequencing was done on a sample of PBMCs or T cells enriched from blood (not recorded which). This chain links TRBV19 with TRBJ2-3; D uncertain. The DNA of the CDR3 is TGTGCCAGTAGTATAGAGAGGCTACCAACAGATACGCAGTATTTT. Its protein product is CASSIERLPTDTQYF. The full variable domain, rest sourced from reference TRBV19 and TRBJ2-3, is DGGITQSPKYLFRKEGQNVTLSCEQNLNHDAMYWYRQDPGQGLRLIYYSQIVNDFQKGDIAEGYSVSREKKESFPLTVTSAQKNPTAFYLCASSIERLPTDTQYFGPGTRLTVL.